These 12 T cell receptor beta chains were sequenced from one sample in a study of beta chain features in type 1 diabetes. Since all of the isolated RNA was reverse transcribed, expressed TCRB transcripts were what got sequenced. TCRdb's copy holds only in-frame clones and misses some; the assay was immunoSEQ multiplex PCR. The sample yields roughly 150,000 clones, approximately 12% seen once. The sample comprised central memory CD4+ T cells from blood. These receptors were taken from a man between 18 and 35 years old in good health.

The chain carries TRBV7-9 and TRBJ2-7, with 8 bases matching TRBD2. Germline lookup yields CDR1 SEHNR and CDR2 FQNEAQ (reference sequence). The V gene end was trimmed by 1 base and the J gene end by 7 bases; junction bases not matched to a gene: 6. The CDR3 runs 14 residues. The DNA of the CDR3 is TGTGCCAGCAGCTTAGGAGCGGGAGAGGGAGAGCAGTACTTC. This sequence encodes CASSLGAGEGEQYF.

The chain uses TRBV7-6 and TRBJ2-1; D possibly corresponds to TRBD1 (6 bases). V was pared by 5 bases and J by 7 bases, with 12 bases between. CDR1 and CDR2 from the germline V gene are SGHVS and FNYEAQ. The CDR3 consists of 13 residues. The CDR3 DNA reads TGTGCCAGCAGCAGAACAGGGTGGAATGAGCAGTTCTTC. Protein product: CASSRTGWNEQFF.

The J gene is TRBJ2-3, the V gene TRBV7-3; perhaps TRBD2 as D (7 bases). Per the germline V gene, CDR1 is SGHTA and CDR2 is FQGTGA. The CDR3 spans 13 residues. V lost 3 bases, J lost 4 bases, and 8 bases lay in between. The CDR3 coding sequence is TGTGCCAGCAGCTTGCGGGGGCCAGATACGCAGTATTTT. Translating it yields CASSLRGPDTQYF. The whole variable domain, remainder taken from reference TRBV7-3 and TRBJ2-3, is GAGVSQTPSNKVTEKGKYVELRCDPISGHTALYWYRQSLGQGPEFLIYFQGTGAADDSGLPNDRFFAVRPEGSVSTLKIQRTERGDSAVYLCASSLRGPDTQYFGPGTRLTVL.

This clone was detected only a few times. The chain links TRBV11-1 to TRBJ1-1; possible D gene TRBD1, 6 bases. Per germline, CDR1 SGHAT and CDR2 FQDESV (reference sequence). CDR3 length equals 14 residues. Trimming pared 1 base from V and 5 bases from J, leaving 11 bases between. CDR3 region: CASSLEVRGTEAFF. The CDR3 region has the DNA TGTGCCAGCAGCTTAGAGGTCAGGGGAACTGAAGCTTTCTTT.

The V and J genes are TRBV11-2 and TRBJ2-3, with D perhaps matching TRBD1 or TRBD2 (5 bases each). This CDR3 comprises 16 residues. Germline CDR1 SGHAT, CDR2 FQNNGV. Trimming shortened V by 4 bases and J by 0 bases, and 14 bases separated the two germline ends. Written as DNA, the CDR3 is TGTGCCAGCAGCTGGGGCGGGTCCTCTAGCACAGATACGCAGTATTTT. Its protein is CASSWGGSSSTDTQYF. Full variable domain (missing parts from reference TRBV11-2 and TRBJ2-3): EAGVAQSPRYKIIEKRQSVAFWCNPISGHATLYWYQQILGQGPKLLIQFQNNGVVDDSQLPKDRFSAERLKGVDSTLKIQPAKLEDSAVYLCASSWGGSSSTDTQYFGPGTRLTVL.

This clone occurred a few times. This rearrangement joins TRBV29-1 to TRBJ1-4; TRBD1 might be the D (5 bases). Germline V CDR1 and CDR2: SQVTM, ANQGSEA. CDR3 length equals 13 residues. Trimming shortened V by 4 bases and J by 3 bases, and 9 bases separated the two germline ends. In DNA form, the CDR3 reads TGCAGCGTTGGTGTGGGGGCTAATGAAAAACTGTTTTTT. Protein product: CSVGVGANEKLFF.

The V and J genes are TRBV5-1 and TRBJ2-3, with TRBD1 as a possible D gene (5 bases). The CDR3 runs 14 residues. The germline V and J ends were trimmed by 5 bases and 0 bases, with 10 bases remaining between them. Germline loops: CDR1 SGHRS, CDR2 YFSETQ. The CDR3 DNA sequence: TGCGCCAGCAGTAGGGGCGACAGCACAGATACGCAGTATTTT. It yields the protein CASSRGDSTDTQYF. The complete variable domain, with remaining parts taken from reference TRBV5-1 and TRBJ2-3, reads KAGVTQTPRYLIKTRGQQVTLSCSPISGHRSVSWYQQTPGQGLQFLFEYFSETQRNKGNFPGRFSGRQFSNSRSEMNVSTLELGDSALYLCASSRGDSTDTQYFGPGTRLTVL.

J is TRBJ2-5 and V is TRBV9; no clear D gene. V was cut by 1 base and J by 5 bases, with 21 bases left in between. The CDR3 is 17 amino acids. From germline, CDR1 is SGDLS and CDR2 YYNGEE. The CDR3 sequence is CASSVQWAGFSGETQYF. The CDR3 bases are TGTGCCAGCAGCGTACAATGGGCAGGTTTTAGTGGGGAGACCCAGTACTTC. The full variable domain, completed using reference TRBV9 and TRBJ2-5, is DSGVTQTPKHLITATGQRVTLRCSPRSGDLSVYWYQQSLDQGLQFLIQYYNGEERAKGNILERFSAQQFPDLHSELNLSSLELGDSALYFCASSVQWAGFSGETQYFGPGTRLLVL.

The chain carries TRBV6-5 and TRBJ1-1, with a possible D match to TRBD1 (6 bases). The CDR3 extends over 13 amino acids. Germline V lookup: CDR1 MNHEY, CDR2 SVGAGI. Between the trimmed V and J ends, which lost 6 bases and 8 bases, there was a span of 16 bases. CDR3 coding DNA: TGTGCCAGCAGCTATACCGACAGGTCGGAAGCTTTCTTT. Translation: CASSYTDRSEAFF.

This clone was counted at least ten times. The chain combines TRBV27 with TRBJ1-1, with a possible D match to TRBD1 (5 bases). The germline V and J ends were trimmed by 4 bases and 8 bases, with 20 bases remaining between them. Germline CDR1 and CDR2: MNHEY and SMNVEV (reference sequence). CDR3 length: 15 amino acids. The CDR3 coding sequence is TGTGCCAGCAGTTCCCCAGGGATTGGCGAGGGCGAAGCTTTCTTT. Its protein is CASSSPGIGEGEAFF.

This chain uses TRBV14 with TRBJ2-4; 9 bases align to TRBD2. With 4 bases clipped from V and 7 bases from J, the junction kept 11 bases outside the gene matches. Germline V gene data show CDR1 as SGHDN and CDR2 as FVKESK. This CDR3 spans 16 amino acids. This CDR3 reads CASSPWTGGRGNIQYF. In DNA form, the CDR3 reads TGTGCCAGCAGCCCCTGGACAGGCGGGAGGGGGAACATTCAGTACTTC.

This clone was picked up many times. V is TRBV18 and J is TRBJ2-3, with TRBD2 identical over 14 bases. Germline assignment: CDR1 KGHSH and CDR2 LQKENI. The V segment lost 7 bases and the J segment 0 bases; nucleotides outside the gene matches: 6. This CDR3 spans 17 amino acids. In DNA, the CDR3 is TGTGCCAGCTTCGGGACTAGCGGGGGCCTGAGCACAGATACGCAGTATTTT. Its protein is CASFGTSGGLSTDTQYF. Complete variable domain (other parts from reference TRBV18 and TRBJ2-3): NAGVMQNPRHLVRRRGQEARLRCSPMKGHSHVYWYRQLPEEGLKFMVYLQKENIIDESGMPKERFSAEFPKEGPSILRIQQVVRGDSAAYFCASFGTSGGLSTDTQYFGPGTRLTVL.